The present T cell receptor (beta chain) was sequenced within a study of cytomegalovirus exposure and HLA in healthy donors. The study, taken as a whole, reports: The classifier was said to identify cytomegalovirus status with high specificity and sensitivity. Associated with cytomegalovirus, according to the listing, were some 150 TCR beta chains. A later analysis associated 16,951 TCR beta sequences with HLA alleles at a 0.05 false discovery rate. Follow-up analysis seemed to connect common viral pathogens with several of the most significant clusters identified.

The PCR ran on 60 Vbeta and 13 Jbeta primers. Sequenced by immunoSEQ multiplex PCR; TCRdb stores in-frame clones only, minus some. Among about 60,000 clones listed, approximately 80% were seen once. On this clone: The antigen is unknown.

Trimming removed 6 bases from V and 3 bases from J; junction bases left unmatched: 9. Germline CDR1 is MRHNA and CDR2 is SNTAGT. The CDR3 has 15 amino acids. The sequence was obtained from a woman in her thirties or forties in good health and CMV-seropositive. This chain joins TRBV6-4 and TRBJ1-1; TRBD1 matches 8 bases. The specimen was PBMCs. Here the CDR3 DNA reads TGTGCCAGCAGAGACAACAGACAGGGGTACACTGAAGCTTTCTTT. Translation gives CASRDNRQGYTEAFF.